Listed below are T cell receptor beta chains from one sample, sequenced in a study of blood T cell repertoires in COVID-19. This table comes from immunoSEQ multiplex PCR, and its TCRdb copy is limited to in-frame clones, with some not included. The data hold a few hundred thousand clones, with around 80% observed a single time. Input material: peripheral blood. These receptors all come from a man aged 30 to 39 with active or convalescent COVID-19. Both conserved end residues are part of each CDR3. A D gene is named only where the DNA matches it firmly. Not all rows give a size; the values are once, few, many and, for expanded clones, a class.

20,.,TRBV3-1/TRBV3-2,TRBD2,TRBJ2-2,CASSPRIVAGGPGGRYGLFF,TGTGCCAGCAGCCCCCGGATCGTAGCGGGAGGGCCGGGGGGCCGATACGGGCTGTTTTTT
18,.,TRBV6-2/TRBV6-3,TRBD2,TRBJ2-1,CASSYPPLAGESYNEQFF,TGTGCCAGCAGTTACCCGCCACTAGCGGGAGAATCCTACAATGAGCAGTTCTTC
17,.,TRBV11-2,TRBD1,TRBJ1-3,CASTRDRGRSSGNTIYF,TGTGCCAGCACAAGGGACAGGGGGCGAAGCTCTGGAAACACCATATATTTT
13,.,TRBV28,TRBD1,TRBJ1-2,CASRWTGGYGYTF,TGTGCCAGCAGATGGACAGGTGGTTATGGCTACACCTTC
13,.,TRBV5-4,.,TRBJ2-7,CASSLFPGLEQYF,TGTGCCAGCAGCTTGTTTCCCGGACTCGAGCAGTACTTC
12,once,TRBV6-5,.,TRBJ1-6,CASTPGIRTLHF,TGTGCCAGCACCCCGGGTATAAGGACCCTCCACTTT
15,once,TRBV6-2/TRBV6-3,TRBD1,TRBJ2-7,CASSYRDRGPYEQYF,TGTGCCAGCAGTTACAGGGACAGGGGGCCCTACGAGCAGTACTTC
15,.,TRBV4-1,.,TRBJ1-2,CASSQVGGASYGYTF,TGCGCCAGCAGCCAAGTCGGCGGGGCCTCCTATGGCTACACCTTC
18,.,TRBV30,.,TRBJ1-6,CAWSVEAATPFYNSPLHF,TGTGCCTGGAGTGTAGAGGCGGCAACCCCCTTTTATAATTCACCCCTCCACTTT
14,.,TRBV28,TRBD1,TRBJ1-4,CASSPLGGGEKLFF,TGTGCCAGCAGTCCCCTAGGGGGCGGTGAAAAACTGTTTTTT
13,.,TRBV28,TRBD1,TRBJ1-2,CASSSDRVRGYTF,TGTGCCAGCAGTTCGGACAGGGTAAGAGGCTACACCTTC
16,.,TRBV28,TRBD2,TRBJ2-1,CASSSTGTSSYNEQFF,TGTGCCAGCAGTTCAACCGGGACTAGCTCCTACAATGAGCAGTTCTTC
15,.,TRBV5-5,TRBD1,TRBJ1-3,CASSLGQGVGNTIYF,TGTGCCAGCAGCTTGGGACAGGGCGTAGGAAACACCATATATTTT
16,few,TRBV5-5,TRBD1,TRBJ2-3,CASSLGRGLGTDTQYF,TGTGCCAGCAGCTTGGGAAGGGGGCTAGGCACAGATACGCAGTATTTT
12,.,TRBV19,.,TRBJ2-1,CASSIRATEQFF,TGTGCCAGTAGTATAAGAGCGACTGAGCAGTTCTTC
16,.,TRBV28,TRBD1,TRBJ2-4,CASSLSRDRGRNIQYF,TGTGCCAGCAGTTTATCCCGGGACAGGGGGCGGAACATTCAGTACTTC
14,.,TRBV5-6,.,TRBJ1-2,CASSARAEAYGYTF,TGTGCCAGCAGCGCCCGAGCTGAGGCCTATGGCTACACCTTC
15,.,TRBV6-5,.,TRBJ2-7,CASTPGRTPPYEQYF,TGTGCCAGCACCCCAGGGCGGACACCCCCCTACGAGCAGTACTTC
16,.,TRBV5-5,TRBD2,TRBJ2-3,CASSLGSTSGADTQYF,TGTGCCAGCAGCTTGGGCAGCACTAGCGGCGCAGATACGCAGTATTTT
15,.,TRBV7-6,TRBD2,TRBJ2-7,CASSQAGLAGHEQYF,TGTGCCAGCAGCCAGGCGGGACTAGCGGGCCACGAGCAGTACTTC
14,few,TRBV19,TRBD2,TRBJ2-7,CASSGTSGVGEQYF,TGTGCCAGTAGCGGGACTAGCGGAGTGGGGGAGCAGTACTTC
14,once,TRBV6-5,.,TRBJ1-4,CASSYSQGFEKLFF,TGTGCCAGCAGTTACTCCCAGGGTTTCGAAAAACTGTTTTTT
15,few,TRBV27,TRBD2,TRBJ2-2,CASRRLAGEGGELFF,TGTGCCAGCAGGCGACTAGCGGGAGAGGGCGGGGAGCTGTTTTTT
14,.,TRBV6-2/TRBV6-3,TRBD1,TRBJ2-7,CASSETGNSYEQYF,TGTGCCAGCAGCGAGACAGGGAACTCCTACGAGCAGTACTTC
13,.,TRBV5-6,.,TRBJ2-5,CASSLWPQETQYF,TGTGCCAGCAGCTTGTGGCCCCAAGAGACCCAGTACTTC
14,.,TRBV4-2,.,TRBJ2-1,CASSQEVEFNEQFF,TGTGCCAGCAGCCAAGAAGTTGAGTTCAATGAGCAGTTCTTC
15,.,TRBV29-1,TRBD1,TRBJ2-2,CSVGGTGWNTGELFF,TGCAGCGTTGGAGGGACAGGGTGGAACACCGGGGAGCTGTTTTTT
13,many,TRBV5-1,TRBD2,TRBJ2-7,CASSWGGSYEQYF,TGCGCCAGCAGCTGGGGGGGCTCCTACGAGCAGTACTTC
12,few,TRBV4-2,.,TRBJ1-2,CASSQTGRGYTF,TGTGCCAGCAGCCAAACAGGGCGCGGCTACACCTTC
12,.,TRBV27,.,TRBJ2-7,CASGRGASEQYF,TGTGCCAGCGGGAGGGGGGCGAGTGAGCAGTACTTC
13,.,TRBV27,TRBD2,TRBJ2-2,CASSSGSSGELFF,TGTGCCAGCAGTAGCGGGAGTTCCGGGGAGCTGTTTTTT
13,.,TRBV5-4,.,TRBJ2-1,CASSHPNYNEQFF,TGTGCCAGCAGCCATCCTAACTACAATGAGCAGTTCTTC
16,once,TRBV19,TRBD1,TRBJ1-5,CASTPRDRGSNQPQHF,TGTGCCAGTACCCCTAGGGACAGGGGGAGCAATCAGCCCCAGCATTTT
14,.,TRBV6-4,TRBD1,TRBJ1-1,CASRGQAMNTEAFF,TGTGCCAGCAGGGGACAGGCTATGAACACTGAAGCTTTCTTT
15,.,TRBV6-5,TRBD1,TRBJ1-2,CASSYQGQGGDGYTF,TGTGCCAGCAGTTACCAAGGACAGGGTGGTGATGGCTACACCTTC
14,.,TRBV2,.,TRBJ2-2,CASSGQVNTGELFF,TGTGCCAGCAGTGGGCAGGTGAACACCGGGGAGCTGTTTTTT
15,.,TRBV6-1,TRBD1,TRBJ1-1,CASSEQDRANTEAFF,TGTGCCAGCAGTGAACAGGACAGGGCGAACACTGAAGCTTTCTTT
18,.,TRBV18,.,TRBJ2-1,CASSPTGVAAEPYNEQFF,TGTGCCAGCTCACCAACGGGGGTCGCAGCCGAACCCTACAATGAGCAGTTCTTC
16,.,TRBV3-1/TRBV3-2,TRBD1,TRBJ1-2,CASSQGWTGGSQGYTF,TGTGCCAGCAGCCAAGGATGGACAGGGGGCTCTCAGGGCTACACCTTC
11,.,TRBV20-1,.,TRBJ2-5,CSATSTETQYF,TGCAGTGCTACTAGTACAGAGACCCAGTACTTC
17,.,TRBV30,TRBD1,TRBJ1-3,CAWSGYPRDRAGNTIYF,TGTGCCTGGAGTGGTTACCCCCGGGACAGGGCTGGAAACACCATATATTTT
16,once,TRBV3-1/TRBV3-2,TRBD2,TRBJ2-1,CASSQTSGRRGNEQFF,TGTGCCAGCAGCCAAACTAGCGGGAGAAGGGGGAATGAGCAGTTCTTC
13,.,TRBV29-1,TRBD1,TRBJ1-2,CSVEFQGAAGYTF,TGCAGCGTTGAATTCCAGGGGGCGGCTGGCTACACCTTC
14,.,TRBV7-2,TRBD1,TRBJ2-5,CASTRRQGAETQYF,TGTGCCAGCACCCGCCGTCAGGGGGCAGAGACCCAGTACTTC
12,.,TRBV12-3/TRBV12-4,TRBD1,TRBJ1-2,CASSSTGKSYTF,TGTGCCAGCAGTTCGACAGGGAAAAGCTACACCTTC
17,few,TRBV7-9,.,TRBJ2-2,CASSSLLGQRNTGELFF,TGTGCCAGCAGCTCCTTGTTGGGGCAAAGGAACACCGGGGAGCTGTTTTTT
14,few,TRBV4-3,.,TRBJ1-1,CASSQDWAMGEAFF,TGCGCCAGCAGCCAAGATTGGGCCATGGGTGAAGCTTTCTTT
13,.,TRBV10-3,.,TRBJ2-7,CATDATGSYEQYF,TGTGCCACCGACGCAACAGGATCCTACGAGCAGTACTTC
11,.,TRBV9,.,TRBJ2-7,CASSSRGEQYF,TGTGCCAGCAGCTCCAGAGGCGAGCAGTACTTC
9,.,TRBV3-1/TRBV3-2,.,TRBJ2-7,CASGGEQYF,TGTGCCAGCGGAGGCGAGCAGTACTTC
13,.,TRBV19,.,TRBJ1-4,CASSMRVGEKLFF,TGTGCCAGTAGTATGAGGGTCGGTGAAAAACTGTTTTTT
11,.,TRBV30,.,TRBJ1-1,CAWSRRTEAFF,TGTGCCTGGAGTAGGAGAACTGAAGCTTTCTTT
12,.,TRBV6-5,.,TRBJ1-6,CASGQNNSPLHF,TGTGCCAGCGGACAGAATAATTCACCCCTCCACTTT
16,.,TRBV19,TRBD1,TRBJ1-1,CASNQDRGLMDTEAFF,TGTGCCAGTAATCAGGACAGGGGGCTTATGGACACTGAAGCTTTCTTT